Shown below are 16 T cell receptor beta chains from a single sample sequenced in a study of liver allograft versus peripheral blood T cells. As for the study in general: Transplanted-liver and recipient peripheral blood T cell receptor repertoires were compared.

TCRdb processed the reads anew with MiXCR; each CDR3 protein has one entry. The sample carries a few thousand distinct CDR3 sequences, roughly 19% recorded once. Receptors originate from a human patient who had a liver transplant. T cells may partly derive from the graft donor.

This clonotype has only a few counts. CDR3 protein: CATGIGTGSSSNQPQHF. For the CDR3, the DNA is TGTGCCACTGGTATAGGGACAGGGAGTTCCAGCAATCAGCCCCAGCATTTT. The chain links TRBV6-1 to TRBJ1-5; TRBD1 aligns across 9 bases. The CDR3 spans 17 residues. V was pared by 10 bases and J by 1 base, with 14 bases of the junction left unmatched. The V gene's germline CDR1 is MNHNS and CDR2 SASEGT.

In its sample, this clonotype was seen a few times. This chain joins TRBV10-3 and TRBJ2-2, with 8 bases that match TRBD2. The CDR3 totals 14 residues. Germline lookup yields CDR1 ENHRY and CDR2 SYGVKD. Unmatched junction bases numbered 10, after V lost 8 bases and J lost 8 bases. Here the CDR3 reads CAIPRGGRSGELFF. CDR3 bases: TGTGCCATCCCCCGCGGGGGGCGCAGTGGGGAGCTGTTTTTT.

This clonotype occurred many times. The chain is built from TRBV9 and TRBJ1-1; no clear D. The CDR3 has 14 amino acids. Per the germline V gene, CDR1 is SGDLS and CDR2 is YYNGEE. Trimming shortened V by 4 bases and J by 1 base, and 11 bases separated the two germline ends. The CDR3 loop reads CASSPGVPNTEAFF. The CDR3, as DNA: TGTGCCAGCAGCCCTGGGGTGCCGAACACTGAAGCTTTCTTT.

This clonotype was seen many times. The CDR3 nucleotides are TGTGCCAGCAGTGCCGGGTCCCCCTACGAGCAGTACTTC. It encodes CASSAGSPYEQYF. V and J are TRBV27 and TRBJ2-7; no clear D gene. V was pared by 5 bases and J by 2 bases, with 10 bases between. From germline, CDR1 is MNHEY and CDR2 SMNVEV (reference sequence). The CDR3 has 13 residues.

This rearrangement joins TRBV7-9 to TRBJ2-2, with D maybe TRBD2 (5 bases). This CDR3 has 15 amino acids. The germline V gene has CDR1 SEHNR and CDR2 FQNEAQ (reference sequence). V lost 4 bases, J lost 7 bases, and 16 bases lay in between. The CDR3 sequence: CASSSPRPGDGELFF. The CDR3 nucleotides are TGTGCCAGCAGCTCCCCGAGGCCCGGGGACGGGGAGCTGTTTTTT.

This clonotype was observed a handful of times. The chain links TRBV5-4 to TRBJ1-4; possibly TRBD1 for D (5 bases). The CDR3 is made up of 16 amino acids. Germline-derived CDR1 and CDR2 are SGHNT and YYREEE (reference sequence). The germline V and J ends were trimmed by 3 bases and 4 bases, with 16 bases remaining between them. CDR3 in amino acids: CASSSTAWGNNEKLFF. The CDR3 bases are TGTGCCAGCAGCTCAACGGCGTGGGGGAATAATGAAAAACTGTTTTTT. The full variable domain, completed using reference TRBV5-4 and TRBJ1-4, is ETGVTQSPTHLIKTRGQQVTLRCSSQSGHNTVSWYQQALGQGPQFIFQYYREEENGRGNFPPRFSGLQFPNYSSELNVNALELDDSALYLCASSSTAWGNNEKLFFGSGTQLSVL.

This clonotype was detected many times. This sequence joins TRBV30 and TRBJ1-5; D may be TRBD1 (6 bases). Germline assignment: CDR1 GTSNPN and CDR2 SVGIG (reference sequence). This CDR3 is 13 amino acids long. Trimming removed 1 base at V and 4 bases at J, with 8 bases between. The CDR3 coding sequence is TGTGCCTGGAGTGAAGGGACAAATCAGCCCCAGCATTTT. This translates into CAWSEGTNQPQHF.

This clonotype was seen at least ten times. J is TRBJ2-5 and V is TRBV6-6; D possibly uses TRBD1 or TRBD2 (5 bases each). Germline V gives CDR1 MNHNY, CDR2 SVGAGI (reference sequence). The ends were cut back, 2 bases at V and 5 bases at J, with 12 bases in the middle. The CDR3 runs 14 residues. The CDR3 reads CASSYLGTGETQYF. The CDR3 DNA reads as TGTGCCAGCAGTTACCTAGGGACGGGGGAGACCCAGTACTTC.

This clonotype has only a few counts. V is TRBV11-1 and J is TRBJ2-1; 7 nucleotides agree with TRBD1. Germline CDR1 is SGHAT and CDR2 is FQDESV (reference sequence). V dropped 4 bases and J dropped 6; count of bases not matched to a gene: 6. This CDR3 has 14 amino acids. The CDR3 bases are TGTGCCAGCAGCTCAGGGTCAGGGGGCAATGAGCAGTTCTTC. Amino acids: CASSSGSGGNEQFF.

This clonotype was seen repeatedly, ten times or more. The CDR3 DNA reads as TGTGCCAGCAGTTACTCGATTTGGCGGGACCCATCCTACGAGCAGTACTTC. This sequence encodes CASSYSIWRDPSYEQYF. V and J are TRBV6-2 or TRBV6-3 and TRBJ2-7, with D tentatively TRBD2 (6 bases). V shed 0 bases and J shed 1 base, with 16 bases lying between them. The CDR3 is made up of 17 amino acids. Looked up from germline, CDR1 is MNHEY and CDR2 is SVGEGT.

The chain recombines TRBV20-1 with TRBJ1-2, with TRBD1 as a possible D gene (5 bases). There are 16 residues in the CDR3. The V gene lost 3 bases and the J gene lost 0 bases, with 17 bases spanning the gap. Looked up from germline, CDR1 is DFQATT and CDR2 is SNEGSKA (reference sequence). The CDR3 reads CSARGDGLSSNYGYTF. As DNA, the CDR3 is TGCAGTGCTAGGGGGGACGGCCTATCTTCTAACTATGGCTACACCTTC.

This clonotype showed up just a few times. V gene TRBV20-1 combines with J gene TRBJ2-1, with TRBD2 matching over 9 bases. The CDR3 is 16 residues long. Germline assignment: CDR1 DFQATT and CDR2 SNEGSKA (reference sequence). J lost 6 bases, V lost 0 bases, and 9 bases had no gene match. The CDR3 sequence is CSAREREREAPNEQFF. The CDR3 bases are TGCAGTGCTAGAGAAAGAGAGCGGGAGGCCCCCAATGAGCAGTTCTTC.

This clonotype appeared a few times. This rearrangement joins TRBV25-1 to TRBJ1-2; 9 bases line up with TRBD1. The CDR3 covers 18 residues. Germline V lookup: CDR1 MGHDK, CDR2 SYGVNS. The V gene end was trimmed by 6 bases and the J gene end by 6 bases; junction bases not matched to a gene: 20. CDR3 region: CASSHGWDREGKRNGYTF. Written as DNA, the CDR3 is TGTGCCAGCAGCCATGGGTGGGACAGGGAAGGTAAAAGGAATGGCTACACCTTC.

The table lists this clonotype with a few counts. V gene TRBV7-9 combines with J gene TRBJ2-7; TRBD1 is a possible D gene (5 bases). CDR3 length: 12 residues. Germline lookup yields CDR1 SEHNR and CDR2 FQNEAQ (reference sequence). The CDR3, as DNA: TGTGCTTCCCGGACAAACAGCTACGAGCAGTACTTC. Its protein is CASRTNSYEQYF.

The gene calls are TRBV7-9 and TRBJ2-7; the D gene could be TRBD1 or TRBD2 (5 bases each). The CDR3 loop spans 12 amino acids. The V gene's germline CDR1 is SEHNR and CDR2 FQNEAQ (reference sequence). V was trimmed by 8 bases and J by 2 bases, leaving 10 bases between them. The CDR3 spells CASRDGAYEQYF. The CDR3 bases are TGTGCCAGCCGGGACGGCGCCTACGAGCAGTACTTC.

By share of the sample, this clonotype is medium-sized (0.01 to 0.1%). The chain has TRBV18 and TRBJ1-5, with no clear D. The CDR3 runs to 12 residues. The germline V and J ends were trimmed by 3 bases and 5 bases, with 5 bases remaining between them. Per germline, CDR1 KGHSH and CDR2 LQKENI. The CDR3 DNA is TGTGCCAGCTCACCCTTTTATCAGCCCCAGCATTTT. Translation: CASSPFYQPQHF.